These 17 T cell receptor beta chains came from one sample sequenced in a study of OX40 agonist ivuxolimab in advanced cancers. The method was immunoSEQ multiplex PCR; TCRdb's version includes in-frame clones alone and lacks a portion of them. The sample comprises 65,000 to 85,000 clones, approximately 80% of which are singletons, and 6.9% rests with the top ten. Here the sequenced sample was CD4+ or CD8+ T cells sorted from blood, taken in a trial of the OX40 agonist ivuxolimab. All receptors come from an adult with an advanced solid tumor such as melanoma, head and neck, liver or kidney cancer.

The sample holds one count of this clone. The chain links TRBV18 to TRBJ1-2, with a weak D call TRBD1 (5 bases). CDR1 is KGHSH and CDR2 is LQKENI in the germline V gene. Trimming removed 1 base from V and 6 bases from J, with 9 bases in between. The CDR3 covers 13 residues. The CDR3 nucleotides read TGTGCCAGCTCACCACGGGGGACCCATGGCTACACCTTC. It is translated as CASSPRGTHGYTF.

The chain recombines TRBV5-1 with TRBJ1-2; D is unresolved. CDR3 size: 14 residues. Germline CDR1 SGHRS, CDR2 YFSETQ. V was trimmed by 0 bases and J by 4 bases, leaving 10 bases between them. The CDR3 sequence: CASSLDGSLYGYTF. The CDR3 DNA reads TGCGCCAGCAGCTTGGATGGCAGCCTCTATGGCTACACCTTC.

This rearrangement joins TRBV5-6 to TRBJ2-1; weak D call: TRBD2 (6 bases). Trimming took 5 bases from V and 12 from J, leaving 12 bases between them. The CDR3 consists of 11 residues. Looked up from germline, CDR1 is SGHDT and CDR2 is YYEEEE. The CDR3 DNA sequence: TGTGCCAGCAGTCGGGGGATAGGGCAGTTCTTC. Translation: CASSRGIGQFF.

The chain is built from TRBV18 and TRBJ2-7, with 8 bases fitting TRBD2. The CDR3 runs to 14 residues. Trimming at V came to 5 bases and at J to 2 bases, leaving 5 bases not matched to a gene. CDR1 is KGHSH, CDR2 LQKENI, per germline. Here the CDR3 DNA reads TGTGCCAGCTCAGAGGCGGGAGGACCCTACGAGCAGTACTTC. Translating it yields CASSEAGGPYEQYF.

The chain recombines TRBV29-1 with TRBJ2-3, with D perhaps TRBD2 (6 bases). Trimming left V 3 bases short and J 6 bases short, with 13 bases between. This CDR3 spans 13 amino acids. Germline-derived CDR1 and CDR2 are SQVTM and ANQGSEA. The CDR3: CSVDGGTSDTQYF. The CDR3 DNA sequence: TGCAGCGTTGATGGGGGGACCTCCGATACGCAGTATTTT.

The gene calls are TRBV11-3 and TRBJ2-7, with D perhaps TRBD2 (5 bases). V lost 5 bases and J lost 5, with 10 bases in between. The CDR3 consists of 12 residues. CDR1 is SGHNT and CDR2 is YENEEA in the germline V gene. CDR3 nucleotide sequence: TGTGCCAGCAGCGTTACTAGGAACGAGCAGTACTTC. As protein: CASSVTRNEQYF.

This sequence joins TRBV30 and TRBJ2-7, with a tentative D call TRBD1 (6 bases). The CDR3 is made up of 12 amino acids. Looked up from germline, CDR1 is GTSNPN and CDR2 is SVGIG (reference sequence). Trimming removed 2 bases from V and 5 bases from J, with 10 bases in between. The CDR3 sequence: CAWSPHRDEQYF. The CDR3 region has the DNA TGTGCCTGGAGTCCCCACAGGGACGAGCAGTACTTC.

V usage is TRBV9 and J usage is TRBJ1-6; perhaps TRBD1 as D (5 bases). V lost 0 bases to trimming and J lost 8 bases, with 12 bases between them. The CDR3 length is 15 residues. CDR1 and CDR2 from the germline V gene are SGDLS and YYNGEE. CDR3 region: CASSVGQGFDSPLHF. The DNA for the CDR3 is TGTGCCAGCAGCGTAGGGCAGGGTTTCGATTCACCCCTCCACTTT.

The chain recombines TRBV7-2 with TRBJ2-7; 13 bases match TRBD2. Trimming cost V 3 bases and J 2 bases; bases outside gene matches: 7. This CDR3 has 17 amino acids. The V gene's germline CDR1 is SGHTA and CDR2 FQGNSA. The CDR3 here is CASSFRTSGRRAYEQYF. The CDR3 bases are TGTGCCAGCAGCTTCAGGACTAGCGGGAGACGGGCCTACGAGCAGTACTTC.

The V and J genes are TRBV14 and TRBJ1-2; D remains unclear. Germline CDR1 SGHDN, CDR2 FVKESK. This CDR3 spans 14 amino acids. The V end lost 0 bases, the J end lost 8 bases, and 13 bases lay between the germline ends. This chain's CDR3 is CASSQDGGVAGYTF. The CDR3 DNA sequence: TGTGCCAGCAGCCAAGATGGCGGGGTGGCGGGCTACACCTTC.

The chain couples TRBV5-1 to TRBJ2-4; 7 nucleotides match TRBD1. J was trimmed by 8 bases and V by 0 bases; bases with no gene match: 8. Germline V gene data show CDR1 as SGHRS and CDR2 as YFSETQ. CDR3 length equals 15 residues. CDR3 amino acids: CASSLADRVGDIQYF. In DNA, the CDR3 is TGCGCCAGCAGCTTGGCCGACAGGGTGGGGGACATTCAGTACTTC.

The chain is built from TRBV4-3 and TRBJ1-6; D remains unclear. The CDR3 runs 16 residues. Trimming cost V 0 bases and J 7 bases, with 13 bases left between them. Per the germline V gene, CDR1 is LGHNA and CDR2 is YSLEER. CDR3 loop: CASSQDRARRNSPLHF. CDR3 DNA: TGCGCCAGCAGCCAAGATCGGGCCCGACGCAATTCACCCCTCCACTTT.

The chain carries TRBV7-9 and TRBJ2-2; D is unclear. Trimming shortened V by 7 bases and J by 5 bases, and 8 bases separated the two germline ends. The CDR3 has 12 residues. The V gene's germline CDR1 is SEHNR and CDR2 FQNEAQ (reference sequence). The CDR3: CASTFLTGELFF. The DNA of the CDR3 is TGTGCCAGCACCTTTCTTACCGGGGAGCTGTTTTTT.

The genes are TRBV5-6 and TRBJ2-7, with D perhaps TRBD1 (5 bases). The germline V gene has CDR1 SGHDT and CDR2 YYEEEE. The germline V and J ends were trimmed by 2 bases and 4 bases, with 22 bases remaining between them. The CDR3 has 17 amino acids. CDR3 in DNA: TGTGCCAGCAGCTTACACCCCGACTGGACATACGAGTACGAGCAGTACTTC. Its protein is CASSLHPDWTYEYEQYF.

J is TRBJ2-5 and V is TRBV11-2; D may be TRBD1 (6 bases). Germline V gene sequence: CDR1 SGHAT, CDR2 FQNNGV. The CDR3 covers 15 residues. Trimming removed 5 bases from V and 3 bases from J, with 16 bases in between. DNA of the CDR3: TGTGCCAGCAGCCCGATCCGGGACACTGAAGAGACCCAGTACTTC. Translating gives CASSPIRDTEETQYF.

This rearrangement joins TRBV7-8 to TRBJ1-2; D may be TRBD1 (5 bases). V was cut by 5 bases and J by 0 bases, with 19 bases left in between. The V gene's germline CDR1 is SGHVS and CDR2 FQNEAQ. This CDR3 has 17 residues. In DNA form, the CDR3 reads TGTGCCAGCAGCCCCCTTATGGGGGAGGAGGCTAACTATGGCTACACCTTC. Translating gives CASSPLMGEEANYGYTF.

The chain combines TRBV4-1 with TRBJ2-1; 9 nucleotides align to TRBD2. With 4 bases clipped from V and 6 bases from J, the junction kept 4 bases outside the gene matches. The CDR3 is made up of 14 amino acids. Per the germline V gene, CDR1 is MGHRA and CDR2 is YSYEKL. In DNA form, the CDR3 reads TGCGCCAGCAGCCCGTTGACTAGCGGCAATGAGCAGTTCTTC. This encodes CASSPLTSGNEQFF.